This T cell receptor beta chain derives from a study of T cell changes during pregnancy in multiple sclerosis. This table comes from immunoSEQ multiplex PCR, and its TCRdb copy is limited to in-frame clones, with some not included. The sample consists of tens of thousands of clones, more than 90% of them appearing once. In germline, CDR1 is SGHAT, CDR2 FQNNGV. CDR3 length equals 13 residues. Trimming at V came to 6 bases and at J to 2 bases, leaving 3 bases not matched to a gene. This chain joins TRBV11-2 and TRBJ1-1; 7 bases are shared with TRBD1. The input for sequencing was peripheral blood, taken in the second trimester of pregnancy. This TCR came from a female donor with multiple sclerosis, enrolled in a pregnancy study. The CDR3 loop reads CASRRQGNTEAFF. The CDR3, as DNA: TGTGCCAGCAGAAGACAGGGTAACACTGAAGCTTTCTTT.